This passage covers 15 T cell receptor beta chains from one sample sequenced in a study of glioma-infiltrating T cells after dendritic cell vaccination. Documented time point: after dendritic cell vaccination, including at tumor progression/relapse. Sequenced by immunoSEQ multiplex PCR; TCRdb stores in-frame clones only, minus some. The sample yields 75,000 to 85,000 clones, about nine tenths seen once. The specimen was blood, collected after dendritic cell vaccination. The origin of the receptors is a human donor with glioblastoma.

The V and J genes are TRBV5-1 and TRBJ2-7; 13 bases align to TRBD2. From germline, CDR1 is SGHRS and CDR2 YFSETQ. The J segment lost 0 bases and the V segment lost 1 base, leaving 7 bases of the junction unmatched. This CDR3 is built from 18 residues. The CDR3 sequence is CASSLWGTSGDYSYEQYF. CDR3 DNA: TGCGCCAGCAGCTTGTGGGGGACTAGCGGGGACTACTCCTACGAGCAGTACTTC.

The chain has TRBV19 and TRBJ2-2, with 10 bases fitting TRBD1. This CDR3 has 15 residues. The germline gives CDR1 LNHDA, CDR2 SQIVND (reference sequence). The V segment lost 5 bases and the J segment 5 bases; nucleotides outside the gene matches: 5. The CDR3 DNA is TGTGCCAGTAGTGGGGGACAGGGGCGGACCGGGGAGCTGTTTTTT. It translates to CASSGGQGRTGELFF.

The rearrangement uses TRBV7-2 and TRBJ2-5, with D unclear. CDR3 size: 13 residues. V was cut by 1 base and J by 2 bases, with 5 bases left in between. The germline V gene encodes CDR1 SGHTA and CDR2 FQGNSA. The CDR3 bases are TGTGCCAGCAGCTTAGACTGGCAAGAGACCCAGTACTTC. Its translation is CASSLDWQETQYF.

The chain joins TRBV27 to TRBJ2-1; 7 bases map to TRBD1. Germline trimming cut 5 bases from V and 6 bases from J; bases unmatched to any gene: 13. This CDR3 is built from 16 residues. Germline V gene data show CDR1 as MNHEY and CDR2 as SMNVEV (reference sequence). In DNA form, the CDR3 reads TGTGCCAGCAGTCCAAGGATCGACAGGGCCGGCAATGAGCAGTTCTTC. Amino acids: CASSPRIDRAGNEQFF.

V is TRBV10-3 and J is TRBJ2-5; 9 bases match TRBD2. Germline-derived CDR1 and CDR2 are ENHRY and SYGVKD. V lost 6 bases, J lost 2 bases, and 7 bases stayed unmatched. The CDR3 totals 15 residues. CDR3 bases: TGTGCCATCAGGAGGGCTAGCGGGGAACAAGAGACCCAGTACTTC. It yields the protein CAIRRASGEQETQYF.

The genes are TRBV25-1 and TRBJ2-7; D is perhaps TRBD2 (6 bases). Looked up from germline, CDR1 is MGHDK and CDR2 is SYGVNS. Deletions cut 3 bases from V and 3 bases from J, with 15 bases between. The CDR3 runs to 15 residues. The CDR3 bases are TGTGCCAGCAGTGATCTGACGGGGGAGAGCTACGAGCAGTACTTC. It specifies CASSDLTGESYEQYF.

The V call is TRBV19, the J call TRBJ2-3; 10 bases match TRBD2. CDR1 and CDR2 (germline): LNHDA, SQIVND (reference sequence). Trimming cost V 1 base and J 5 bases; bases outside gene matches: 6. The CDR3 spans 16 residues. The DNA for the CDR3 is TGTGCCAGTAGTATAGGGTGGCCTAGCGGGGGAGATACGCAGTATTTT. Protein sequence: CASSIGWPSGGDTQYF.

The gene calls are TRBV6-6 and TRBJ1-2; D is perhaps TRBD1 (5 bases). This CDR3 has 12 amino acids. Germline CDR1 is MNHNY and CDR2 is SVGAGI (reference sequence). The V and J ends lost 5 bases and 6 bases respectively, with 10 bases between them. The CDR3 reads CASSAQGNGYTF. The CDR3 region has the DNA TGTGCCAGCAGTGCCCAGGGAAATGGCTACACCTTC.

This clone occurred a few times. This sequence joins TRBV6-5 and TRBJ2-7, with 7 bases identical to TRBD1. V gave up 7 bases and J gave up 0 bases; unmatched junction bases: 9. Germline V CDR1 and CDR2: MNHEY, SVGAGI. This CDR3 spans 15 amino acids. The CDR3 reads CASTRDSESSYEQYF. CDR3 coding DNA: TGTGCCAGCACCCGGGACAGTGAAAGCTCCTACGAGCAGTACTTC.

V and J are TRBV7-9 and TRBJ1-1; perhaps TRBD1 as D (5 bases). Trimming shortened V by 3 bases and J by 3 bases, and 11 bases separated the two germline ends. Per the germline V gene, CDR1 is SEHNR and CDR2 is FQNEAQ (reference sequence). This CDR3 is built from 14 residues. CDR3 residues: CASSFSLGHTEAFF. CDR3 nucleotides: TGTGCCAGCAGCTTCTCTCTGGGGCACACTGAAGCTTTCTTT.

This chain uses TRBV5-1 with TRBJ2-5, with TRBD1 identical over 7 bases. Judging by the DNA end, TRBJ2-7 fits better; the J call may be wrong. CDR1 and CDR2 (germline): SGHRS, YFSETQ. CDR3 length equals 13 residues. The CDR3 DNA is TGCGCCAGCAGCCCGGGACAGTCCTACGAGCAGTACTTC. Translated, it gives CASSPGQSYEQYF.

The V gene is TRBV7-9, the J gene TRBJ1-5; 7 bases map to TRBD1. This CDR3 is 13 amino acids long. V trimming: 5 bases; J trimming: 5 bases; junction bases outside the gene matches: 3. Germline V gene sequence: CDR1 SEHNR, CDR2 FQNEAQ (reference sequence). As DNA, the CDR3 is TGTGCCAGCAGCACACAGGGGCATCAGCCCCAGCATTTT. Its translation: CASSTQGHQPQHF.

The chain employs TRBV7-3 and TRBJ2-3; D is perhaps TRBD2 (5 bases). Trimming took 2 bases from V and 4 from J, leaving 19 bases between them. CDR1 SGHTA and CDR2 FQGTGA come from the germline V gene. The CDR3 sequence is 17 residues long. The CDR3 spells CASSLGVTGREADTQYF. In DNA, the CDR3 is TGTGCCAGCAGCTTAGGGGTGACGGGTCGGGAAGCAGATACGCAGTATTTT.

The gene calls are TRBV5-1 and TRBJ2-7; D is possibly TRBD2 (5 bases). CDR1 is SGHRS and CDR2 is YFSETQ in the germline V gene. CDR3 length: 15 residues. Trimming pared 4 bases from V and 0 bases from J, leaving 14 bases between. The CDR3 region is CASSLRGTPSYEQYF. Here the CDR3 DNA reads TGCGCCAGCAGCCTCCGGGGTACCCCCTCCTACGAGCAGTACTTC.

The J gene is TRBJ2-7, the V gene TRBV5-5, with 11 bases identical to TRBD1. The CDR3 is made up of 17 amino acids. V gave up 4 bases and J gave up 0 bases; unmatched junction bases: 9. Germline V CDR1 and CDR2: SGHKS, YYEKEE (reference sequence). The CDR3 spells CASSHLGGTGGSYEQYF. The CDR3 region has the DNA TGTGCCAGCAGCCACCTTGGAGGGACAGGGGGCTCCTACGAGCAGTACTTC.